This TCR beta chain was captured in a study of cytomegalovirus exposure and HLA in healthy donors. Across the study: Clustering assigned approximately 78% of the roughly 400 genotyped donors to the Caucasian-associated ancestry cluster.

60 Vbeta and 13 Jbeta primers were used in PCR. TCRdb's copy holds only in-frame clones and misses some; the assay was immunoSEQ multiplex PCR. The sample yields 270,000 or so clones, more than 80% seen once. Study-level points and caveats: For presence/absence analyses, sequencing depth was assumed to be roughly uniform across donors.

The CDR3 has 14 residues. CDR1 MNHEY and CDR2 SMNVEV come from the germline V gene (reference sequence). The V gene lost 3 bases and the J gene lost 8 bases, with 14 bases spanning the gap. To note about this clone: What it recognizes is unknown.

The chain couples TRBV27 to TRBJ2-1; D is perhaps TRBD1 (6 bases). The specimen sequenced was PBMCs. This clonotype originated in a middle-aged man in good health and CMV-seropositive. The CDR3 loop reads CASSFRTAEDEQFF. The CDR3 DNA reads TGTGCCAGCAGTTTCCGGACAGCAGAGGATGAGCAGTTCTTC.